This note documents a single T cell receptor (beta chain) sequence. Being one base from a much bigger clone, this may be a read error. The CDR3 length is 14 residues. Per germline, CDR1 SGHRS and CDR2 YFSETQ. The data originate from a study of blood T cells in healthy people across ages. A second about 6 to 11 cycle PCR used barcoded and J-beta primers. TCRdb independently ran MiXCR on the 5' RACE reads; one entry per CDR3 protein. The sample has hundreds of thousands of distinct CDR3 sequences; more than 45% are singletons. The sample consisted of blood. This chain joins TRBV5-1 and TRBJ2-1; possible D gene TRBD2, 6 bases. The closer fit of TRBJ2-7 to the DNA end suggests the J call may be wrong. The origin of this receptor is a woman aged 80 or older in good health. The CDR3 spells CASMYSGGNNEQYF. The CDR3 nucleotides are TGCGCCAGCATGTACAGCGGAGGGAACAATGAGCAGTACTTC.